This T cell receptor beta chain originates from a study of identifying expanded T cells in peripheral blood. Study-wide results and caveats: Clone count variance between approximately two-week samples rose with total template count.

No infections or other immune events were documented during collection. Regarding this clone: The antigen remains undetermined.

Sequencing used immunoSEQ multiplex PCR; TCRdb keeps in-frame clones, though not all of them. This table has about 130,000 clones, 65% to 90% appearing once. V dropped 4 bases and J dropped 10; count of bases not matched to a gene: 6. The CDR3 length is 13 residues. Germline CDR1 is MGHDK and CDR2 is SYGVNS. This rearrangement joins TRBV25-1 to TRBJ2-1; TRBD1 agrees at 8 bases. Sequences were obtained from blood. This TCR was recovered from a person aged 18-70 years in good health. Here the CDR3 DNA reads TGTGCCAGCAGTGCTCAGGGGGCCGGGGAGCAGTTCTTC. The encoded protein is CASSAQGAGEQFF.